This TCR beta chain was recovered during a study of control samples from healthy donors and cancer patients. The repertoire was sequenced with immunoSEQ multiplex PCR; TCRdb's copy has only in-frame clones and lacks some. Of 78,000 or so clones listed, roughly 90% were seen once; the top ten hold about 4%. Trimming took 5 bases from V and 5 from J, leaving 13 bases between them. Germline CDR1 and CDR2: SGHNT and YYREEE (reference sequence). The CDR3 is 13 residues long. This receptor was taken from a woman between 50 and 59 years old in good health. The gene calls are TRBV5-4 and TRBJ2-5; D unresolved. Sequenced sample: blood. The CDR3 protein is CASSYNVGETQYF. DNA of the CDR3: TGTGCCAGCAGTTATAATGTGGGGGAGACCCAGTACTTC.